Presented here are 27 T cell receptor beta chains from one specimen sequenced in a study of response to subunit inactivated influenza vaccine (dated by TCRdb to 2017 to 2018). Libraries came from RT-PCR. Sequencer: Illumina HiSeq 2500. TCRdb handled the public reads itself, with Q25 trimming in fastp and clone calling in MiXCR, and kept productive beta chains. Each entry is one CDR3 protein sequence, shown with its most common DNA and genes. A total of about 540,000 distinct CDR3 sequences appear in this sample, around a quarter of them only once. Approximately 3% of the sample belongs to the ten largest clones. The sample was also linked to a second study, of T cells expressing NK-cell markers. According to the second study: TCR beta cDNA libraries were prepared using 5'RACE template switching, which introduced a universal primer site and unique molecular identifiers.

The sequencing here drew on CD4+ T cells sorted from PBMCs, taken 11 to 12 days after vaccination. All receptors derive from a man aged 50 to 59 who received an inactivated influenza vaccine. Donor details come from another sample of the same person, matched by shared clones.

This clonotype was picked up a small number of times. This sequence joins TRBV9 and TRBJ2-1, with 7 bases identical to TRBD2. The CDR3 extends over 15 amino acids. J lost 4 bases, V lost 2 bases, and 6 bases had no gene match. Germline V gene sequence: CDR1 SGDLS, CDR2 YYNGEE. The CDR3 region has the DNA TGTGCCAGCAGCGTGGCTAGCGGACTTTACAATGAGCAGTTCTTC. Encoded protein: CASSVASGLYNEQFF.

There are a few counts of this clonotype. The rearrangement links TRBV5-6 to TRBJ2-3; no clear D. The CDR3 contains 14 residues. The germline V gene encodes CDR1 SGHDT and CDR2 YYEEEE. Trimming cost V 4 bases and J 1 base, with 10 bases left between them. The DNA for the CDR3 is TGTGCCAGCAGCCCTCTAGAGGGCACAGATACGCAGTATTTT. Protein product: CASSPLEGTDTQYF.

This clonotype showed up many times. CDR3 protein: CASSYLQGRTFYEQYF. For the CDR3, the DNA is TGTGCCAGCAGTTACCTACAGGGGCGTACCTTCTACGAGCAGTACTTC. The chain is built from TRBV6-2 or TRBV6-3 and TRBJ2-7, with TRBD1 matching 7 bases. The length of the CDR3 is 16 residues. V shed 2 bases, J shed 3 bases, and the junction held 10 bases outside the gene matches. Germline assignment: CDR1 MNHEY and CDR2 SVGEGT.

This sequence joins TRBV29-1 and TRBJ2-1; TRBD2 matches at 7 bases. The CDR3 runs 13 residues. Unmatched junction bases numbered 3, after V lost 4 bases and J lost 3 bases. Germline V gene data show CDR1 as SQVTM and CDR2 as ANQGSEA. The DNA for the CDR3 is TGCAGCGTTGGGGGGGGATTCTACAATGAGCAGTTCTTC. As protein: CSVGGGFYNEQFF.

The rearrangement links TRBV28 to TRBJ2-3; D tentatively fits TRBD1 or TRBD2 (5 bases each). The V and J ends lost 1 base and 7 bases respectively, with 9 bases between them. Germline V gene sequence: CDR1 MDHEN, CDR2 SYDVKM. The CDR3 contains 13 residues. CDR3 region: CASSLSGLNTQYF. CDR3 DNA: TGTGCCAGCAGTTTATCGGGGCTCAATACGCAGTATTTT.

This clonotype occurred a few times. V and J are TRBV5-1 and TRBJ2-3; D is tentatively TRBD1 or TRBD2 (5 bases each). The CDR3 is 14 amino acids. Trimming removed 4 bases from V and 6 bases from J, with 15 bases in between. CDR1 SGHRS and CDR2 YFSETQ come from the germline V gene. The CDR3 DNA is TGCGCCAGCAGCCCAGGGACCCTCTCGGATACGCAGTATTTT. Encoded protein: CASSPGTLSDTQYF.

This clonotype was seen a few times. The chain uses TRBV7-8 and TRBJ1-5; D gene ambiguous. The CDR3 contains 15 residues. The V end was cut by 2 bases, the J end by 7 bases, with 15 bases between. CDR1 is SGHVS, CDR2 FQNEAQ, per germline. The CDR3 coding sequence is TGTGCCAGCAGCTTAACGGGTTTGGAAGGACAGCCCCAGCATTTT. Protein sequence: CASSLTGLEGQPQHF. The variable domain in full, completed from reference TRBV7-8 and TRBJ1-5, reads GAGVSQSPRYKVAKRGQDVALRCDPISGHVSLFWYQQALGQGPEFLTYFQNEAQLDKSGLPSDRFFAERPEGSVSTLKIQRTQQEDSAVYLCASSLTGLEGQPQHFGDGTRLSIL.

For this clonotype: At one of its ends the junction is not consistent with the germline gene, which may arise from a read error. The chain links TRBV28 to TRBJ2-5, with 9 nucleotides matching TRBD2. This CDR3 contains 15 residues. Per germline, CDR1 MDHEN and CDR2 SYDVKM. The CDR3 bases are TGTGCCAGCAGCTCGATAGCGGGAGCCCAAAAGACCCAGTACTTC. It translates to CASSSIAGAQKTQYF.

This chain joins TRBV20-1 and TRBJ1-1; unclear D gene. Trimming pared 0 bases from V and 0 bases from J, leaving 11 bases between. The CDR3 totals 15 residues. Germline CDR1 reads DFQATT; CDR2 reads SNEGSKA (reference sequence). The CDR3 spells CSARENAVMNTEAFF. DNA of the CDR3: TGCAGTGCTAGAGAAAATGCGGTCATGAACACTGAAGCTTTCTTT.

In this sample, this clonotype turned up a few times. The CDR3: CASSQGASGPSGANVLTF. Here the CDR3 DNA reads TGTGCCAGCAGCCAAGGGGCTAGCGGGCCCTCTGGGGCCAACGTCCTGACTTTC. The rearrangement links TRBV4-2 to TRBJ2-6, with 8 bases aligning to TRBD2. CDR3 length: 18 amino acids. V dropped 1 base and J dropped 0; count of bases not matched to a gene: 5. The germline CDR1 and CDR2 sequences are LGHNA and YNFKEQ.

The J gene is TRBJ2-1, the V gene TRBV12-5, with 13 bases lining up with TRBD2. CDR1 is LGHNT and CDR2 is FRNRAP in the germline V gene. This CDR3 region has 18 residues. The J segment lost 3 bases and the V segment lost 4 bases, leaving 9 bases of the junction unmatched. CDR3 loop: CASGSTSGGAGGYNEQFF. The DNA for the CDR3 is TGTGCTAGTGGTTCTACTAGCGGGGGGGCCGGGGGCTACAATGAGCAGTTCTTC. The variable domain in full, with the rest retrieved from reference TRBV12-5 and TRBJ2-1, is DARVTQTPRHKVTEMGQEVTMRCQPILGHNTVFWYRQTMMQGLELLAYFRNRAPLDDSGMPKDRFSAEMPDATLATLKIQPSEPRDSAVYFCASGSTSGGAGGYNEQFFGPGTRLTVL.

V gene TRBV5-1 combines with J gene TRBJ1-5; D is undetermined. Trimming pared 4 bases from V and 0 bases from J, leaving 17 bases between. This CDR3 spans 17 amino acids. From germline, CDR1 is SGHRS and CDR2 YFSETQ. The CDR3 loop reads CASSPQPASFSNQPQHF. The CDR3 DNA follows: TGCGCCAGCAGCCCACAACCCGCAAGTTTTAGCAATCAGCCCCAGCATTTT.

The gene calls are TRBV11-3 and TRBJ2-1; TRBD2 aligns across 10 bases. With 5 bases clipped from V and 0 bases from J, the junction kept 4 bases outside the gene matches. The CDR3 extends over 16 amino acids. Germline CDR1 SGHNT, CDR2 YENEEA. CDR3 bases: TGTGCCAGCAGCCGAGCGGGGGGGCGCTCCTACAATGAGCAGTTCTTC. As protein: CASSRAGGRSYNEQFF.

DNA for the CDR3: TGCGCCAGCAGCCTGGACAGGGGGTTCGGTGAGCAGTTCTTC. Translation: CASSLDRGFGEQFF. The chain links TRBV5-1 to TRBJ2-1; 10 nucleotides match TRBD1. Germline trimming cut 4 bases from V and 9 bases from J; bases unmatched to any gene: 7. CDR3 length equals 14 residues. The germline V gene encodes CDR1 SGHRS and CDR2 YFSETQ.

The rearrangement uses TRBV29-1 and TRBJ1-2; D is possibly TRBD1 (6 bases). V was shortened by 6 bases and J by 7 bases, with 15 bases between the two germline ends. CDR1 and CDR2 from the germline V gene are SQVTM and ANQGSEA. CDR3 size: 12 residues. Here the CDR3 DNA reads TGCAGCGTCCCGAAACAGGGTTTTGGCTACACCTTC. The encoded protein is CSVPKQGFGYTF.

This clonotype was seen a handful of times. The V and J genes are TRBV28 and TRBJ1-1; D remains unclear. The germline V and J ends were trimmed by 2 bases and 0 bases, with 10 bases remaining between them. Germline values: CDR1 MDHEN, CDR2 SYDVKM. The CDR3 extends over 15 amino acids. DNA for the CDR3: TGTGCCAGCAGTTTACCGCCACCAATGAACACTGAAGCTTTCTTT. Protein: CASSLPPPMNTEAFF.

V is TRBV5-1 and J is TRBJ2-5; 7 bases line up with TRBD2. This CDR3 comprises 14 residues. V shed 4 bases, J shed 2 bases, and the junction held 5 bases outside the gene matches. Germline lookup yields CDR1 SGHRS and CDR2 YFSETQ. The CDR3 sequence is CASSPASGQETQYF. CDR3 DNA sequence: TGCGCCAGCAGCCCTGCTAGCGGACAAGAGACCCAGTACTTC.

The V and J genes are TRBV5-1 and TRBJ2-6; D ambiguous. V shed 0 bases and J shed 2 bases, with 6 bases lying between them. The CDR3 covers 15 residues. The germline V gene has CDR1 SGHRS and CDR2 YFSETQ. CDR3 in amino acids: CASSLGSAGANVLTF. The CDR3 region has the DNA TGCGCCAGCAGCTTGGGAAGTGCTGGGGCCAACGTCCTGACTTTC.

CDR3 residues: CATSRDNLWGEGNEQFF. CDR3 bases: TGTGCCACCAGCAGAGATAACTTATGGGGGGAGGGAAATGAGCAGTTCTTC. V and J are TRBV15 and TRBJ2-1; 7 bases map to TRBD2. Germline V gene lookup returns CDR1 LNHNV and CDR2 YYDKDF (reference sequence). This CDR3 is 17 amino acids long. Trimming removed 0 bases from V and 7 bases from J; junction bases left unmatched: 12.

The J gene is TRBJ2-2, the V gene TRBV5-1; no clear D gene. Trimming left V 0 bases short and J 2 bases short, with 8 bases between. Germline values: CDR1 SGHRS, CDR2 YFSETQ. There are 15 residues in the CDR3. The CDR3 DNA sequence: TGCGCCAGCAGCTTGGATCCAGTCAACACCGGGGAGCTGTTTTTT. Protein product: CASSLDPVNTGELFF.

In this sample, this clonotype turned up a few times. The chain recombines TRBV4-2 with TRBJ2-4; 8 nucleotides line up with TRBD2. Looked up from germline, CDR1 is LGHNA and CDR2 is YNFKEQ. This CDR3 comprises 15 residues. V lost 2 bases to trimming and J lost 5 bases; unmatched junction nucleotides: 5. The CDR3 loop reads CASSQRGGPENIQYF. CDR3 in DNA: TGTGCCAGCAGCCAACGCGGGGGGCCGGAAAACATTCAGTACTTC.

The chain combines TRBV6-2 or TRBV6-3 with TRBJ2-1, with a tentative D call TRBD2 (5 bases). Per the germline V gene, CDR1 is MNHEY and CDR2 is SVGEGT. Trimming took off 2 bases at V and 8 bases at J, with 19 bases between the two ends. The CDR3 totals 16 residues. Written as DNA, the CDR3 is TGTGCCAGCAGTTACAAGGTGGGAGTGGCCCTCGATGAGCAGTTCTTC. It translates to CASSYKVGVALDEQFF.

The chain uses TRBV4-2 and TRBJ2-1; 8 bases are shared with TRBD2. The V gene end was trimmed by 5 bases and the J gene end by 0 bases; junction bases not matched to a gene: 6. Germline-derived CDR1 and CDR2 are LGHNA and YNFKEQ. The CDR3 is 16 residues long. The CDR3 DNA follows: TGTGCCAGCAGCAGGCGGGGGGAAAACTCCTACAATGAGCAGTTCTTC. Translated: CASSRRGENSYNEQFF.

This chain connects TRBV25-1 to TRBJ2-2, with D possibly TRBD2 on 6 matching bases. V was clipped by 6 bases and J by 0 bases, with 8 bases between them. This CDR3 is 14 amino acids long. CDR1 and CDR2 (germline): MGHDK, SYGVNS. The CDR3 sequence: CASRGTSNTGELFF. As DNA, the CDR3 is TGTGCCAGCAGAGGGACTTCGAACACCGGGGAGCTGTTTTTT. The full variable domain, completed using reference TRBV25-1 and TRBJ2-2, is EADIYQTPRYLVIGTGKKITLECSQTMGHDKMYWYQQDPGMELHLIHYSYGVNSTEKGDLSSESTVSRIRTEHFPLTLESARPSHTSQYLCASRGTSNTGELFFGEGSRLTVL.

CDR3 sequence reads: CASSESPGQETQYF. CDR3 DNA sequence: TGTGCCAGCAGTGAATCGCCAGGACAAGAGACCCAGTACTTC. The chain recombines TRBV6-1 with TRBJ2-5; D not certain. This CDR3 is 14 amino acids long. V was pared by 2 bases and J by 2 bases, with 9 bases between. Germline V lookup: CDR1 MNHNS, CDR2 SASEGT.

V usage is TRBV12-3 or TRBV12-4 and J usage is TRBJ1-2, with 10 nucleotides matching TRBD1. The CDR3 consists of 16 residues. With V trimmed by 5 bases and J by 2 bases, 8 bases remained unmatched. The CDR3 DNA reads as TGTGCCAGCAGTGCCCCGACAGGGGGCGGAAACTATGGCTACACCTTC. Translation gives CASSAPTGGGNYGYTF.

This clonotype occurred a few times. The chain links TRBV20-1 to TRBJ2-7; D ambiguous. Germline V gene sequence: CDR1 DFQATT, CDR2 SNEGSKA (reference sequence). Trimming left V 7 bases short and J 2 bases short, with 9 bases between. The CDR3 contains 11 residues. The CDR3 region is CSGADTYEQYF. In nucleotides, the CDR3 is TGCAGTGGGGCCGACACCTACGAGCAGTACTTC.